This T cell receptor (beta chain) was sequenced during a study of T-cell memory formation after mild COVID-19. Study details: In these data, TCR clusters were largely donor specific. Study findings and constraints: Among CD4+ contracting clones, most were CM and EM, and CD8+ ones EMRA. A subset of responding clones appeared in pre-infection memory, suggesting cross-reactive memory joined.

There are 14 residues in the CDR3. Per germline, CDR1 SNHLY and CDR2 FYNNEI. V shed 8 bases, J shed 5 bases, and the junction held 8 bases outside the gene matches. Points on this clonotype: The antigen is undetermined.

In TCRdb, the 5' RACE reads were re-called with MiXCR into one record per CDR3 protein. The sample records fewer than 400,000 distinct CDR3 sequences, approximately 13% being singletons. The chain joins TRBV2 to TRBJ2-1, with 8 bases that match TRBD1. The receptor's source is a young man who had mild COVID-19 (a few samples of this study predate the infection). Cell type and time point are not known. Sequencing used PBMCs or a T cell subset sorted from them (not recorded which). CDR3 DNA: TGTGCCAGCCCGGGCCCGGACAGGGACAATGAGCAGTTCTTC. As protein: CASPGPDRDNEQFF.